A selection of T cell receptor beta chains follows, all from one sample in a study of cytomegalovirus exposure and HLA in healthy donors. Produced via immunoSEQ multiplex PCR; TCRdb's table is partial and in-frame only. The table shows under 200,000 clones, with 12% occurring only once. Specimen: PBMCs. The receptor source for this set is a man in his forties or fifties in good health and CMV-seropositive. Both conserved end residues are part of each CDR3. A D gene is named only where the DNA matches it firmly. The listing skips clone size in some rows; elsewhere it reads once, few, many or a size class.

V gene,J gene,D gene,clone size,CDR3 DNA,CDR3 protein
TRBV2,TRBJ2-3,NA,NA,TGTGCCAGCAGTACGCAGGGTTCCACAGATACGCAGTATTTT,CASSTQGSTDTQYF
TRBV4-3,TRBJ1-3,NA,few,TGCGCCAGCAGCCGGGGGGGCGGGAGCTCTGGAAACACCATATATTTT,CASSRGGGSSGNTIYF
TRBV2,TRBJ1-1,NA,few,TGTGCCAGCAGTCTCGCTATGAACACTGAAGCTTTCTTT,CASSLAMNTEAFF
TRBV7-7,TRBJ2-5,NA,NA,TGTGCTAGCAGCTTAGAGAGGCAAGAGACCCAGTACTTC,CASSLERQETQYF
TRBV9,TRBJ1-3,NA,NA,TGTGCCAGCAGCGTAGAGCAGGCTGGAAACACCATATATTTT,CASSVEQAGNTIYF
TRBV6-1,TRBJ1-1,NA,few,TGTGCCAGCAGTGAATATACCGGGGTCCACACTGAAGCTTTCTTT,CASSEYTGVHTEAFF
TRBV4-3,TRBJ1-6,NA,few,TGCGCCAGCAGCCAAGAGTTGATGGGCCCCATTTCACCCCTCCACTTT,CASSQELMGPISPLHF
TRBV5-1,TRBJ1-1,NA,NA,TGCGCCAGCAGCTTAGGACCCCAGGGCCGAGACACTGAAGCTTTCTTT,CASSLGPQGRDTEAFF
TRBV9,TRBJ2-6,NA,NA,TGTGCCAGCAGCCTTACCGACGGGGGGCCCCCTGGGGCCAACGTCCTGACTTTC,CASSLTDGGPPGANVLTF
TRBV2,TRBJ2-5,NA,few,TGTGCCAGCAGTGAGTTGGCGGGGCCCCAGTACTTC,CASSELAGPQYF